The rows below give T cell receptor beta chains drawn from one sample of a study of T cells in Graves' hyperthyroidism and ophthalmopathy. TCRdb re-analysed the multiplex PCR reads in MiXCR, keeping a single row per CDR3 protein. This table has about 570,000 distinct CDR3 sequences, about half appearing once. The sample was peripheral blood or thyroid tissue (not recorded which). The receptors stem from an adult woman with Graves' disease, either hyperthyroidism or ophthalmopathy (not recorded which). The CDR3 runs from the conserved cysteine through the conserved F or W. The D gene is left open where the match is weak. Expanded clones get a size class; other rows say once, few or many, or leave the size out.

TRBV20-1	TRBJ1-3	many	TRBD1	TGCAGTGCTCCGGACAGGGCAATTGGAAACACCATATATTTT	CSAPDRAIGNTIYF
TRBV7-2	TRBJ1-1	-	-	TGTGCCAGCAGCTTGAGGGGTGGTGAAGCTTTCTTT	CASSLRGGEAFF
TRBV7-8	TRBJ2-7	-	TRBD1	TGTGCCAGCAGCCAACTCCCGGGACAGGGATACGAGCAGTACTTC	CASSQLPGQGYEQYF
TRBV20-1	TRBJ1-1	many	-	TGCAGTGCTAGTCTCGGGGTATCACGAAACACTGAAGCTTTCTTT	CSASLGVSRNTEAFF
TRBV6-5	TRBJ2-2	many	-	TGTGCCAGCAGCCCATCCGGGGCCAACACCGGGGAGCTGTTTTTT	CASSPSGANTGELFF
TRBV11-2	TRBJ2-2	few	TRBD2	TGTGCCAGCAGCTTAGATTGGGATCTAGCGGGATTCTTCGGGGAGCTGTTTTTT	CASSLDWDLAGFFGELFF
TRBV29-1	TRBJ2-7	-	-	TGCAGCTTAGGTCTTACAGCTACCTACGAGCAGTACTTC	CSLGLTATYEQYF
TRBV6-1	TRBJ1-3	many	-	TGTGCCAGCAGTGCCATCCCTTCTTCTGGAAACACCATATATTTT	CASSAIPSSGNTIYF
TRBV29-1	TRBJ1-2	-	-	TGCAGCGTTGAAGCTACAGGGAACTATGGCTACACCTTC	CSVEATGNYGYTF
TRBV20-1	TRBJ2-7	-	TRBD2	TGCAGTGCTAGAGAAAAAGGGACTAGCGGGAACGAGCAGTACTTC	CSAREKGTSGNEQYF
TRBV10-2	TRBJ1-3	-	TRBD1	TGCGCCAGCAGTGAGACAGGGGCCTCTGGAAACACCATATATTTT	CASSETGASGNTIYF
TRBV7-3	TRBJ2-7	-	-	TGTGCCAGCAGCTTAGGGAGTGGTCCGAGTGAGCAGTACTTC	CASSLGSGPSEQYF
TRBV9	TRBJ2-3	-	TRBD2	TGTGCCAGCAGCGTAGATGGACTAGCTCGTACGCAGTATTTT	CASSVDGLARTQYF
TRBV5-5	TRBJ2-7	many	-	TGTGCCAGCAGCTTGGAGGGCAGGGGTAGCTACGAGCAGTACTTC	CASSLEGRGSYEQYF
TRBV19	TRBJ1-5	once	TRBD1	TGTGCCAGTAGTATAGATTCCACCGGGACAGGGGGTGGAGAGACCCAGCATTTT	CASSIDSTGTGGGETQHF
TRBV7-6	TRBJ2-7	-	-	TGTGCCAGCAGCTCCCCGAACATGGGAGAGCAGTACTTC	CASSSPNMGEQYF
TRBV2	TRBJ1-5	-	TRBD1	TGTGCCAGCAGTCCGAAATTCGGACAGGGGGCGCTTAGGCAGCCCCAGCATTTT	CASSPKFGQGALRQPQHF
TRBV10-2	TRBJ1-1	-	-	TGTGCCAGCAGTTACTACGGGACGGAAGCTTTCTTT	CASSYYGTEAFF
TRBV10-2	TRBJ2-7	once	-	TGCGCCAGCAGTGAGTCCAGGGGTATCGCGTACCACTACGAGCAGTACTTC	CASSESRGIAYHYEQYF
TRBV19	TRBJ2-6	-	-	TGTGCCAGTAGATTGGGGTACTCTGGGGCCAACGTCCTGACTTTC	CASRLGYSGANVLTF
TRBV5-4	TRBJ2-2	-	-	-	CASSSMTSGSCFF
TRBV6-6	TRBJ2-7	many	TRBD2	TGTGCCAGCAGCCCGGGGACTAGCCTCTCCTTC	CASSPGTSLSF
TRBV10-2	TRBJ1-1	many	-	TGCGCCAGCAGAATCAGCGGTGAAGCTTTCTTT	CASRISGEAFF
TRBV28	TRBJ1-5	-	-	TGTGCCAGCAGTCCACCAGAGCGAGCAAATCAGCCCCAGCATTTT	CASSPPERANQPQHF
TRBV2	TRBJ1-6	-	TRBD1	TGTGCCAGCACCTACGACAGGGTTTCACCCCTCCACTTT	CASTYDRVSPLHF
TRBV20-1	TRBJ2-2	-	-	TGCAGTGCTATTCAACGCGGGGAGCTGTTTTTT	CSAIQRGELFF
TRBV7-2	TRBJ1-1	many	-	TGCGCCAGCAGCTTGCTGGGGACTGAAGCTTTCTTT	CASSLLGTEAFF
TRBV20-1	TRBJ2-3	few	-	TGCAGTGCTTCCGACTACGACACAGATACGCAGTATTTT	CSASDYDTDTQYF
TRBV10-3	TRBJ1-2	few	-	TGTGCCATCAGTGAGACAGGCTATGGCTACACCTTC	CAISETGYGYTF
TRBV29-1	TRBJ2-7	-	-	TGCAGCGGAGTGACAAGTTCCTACGAGCAGTACTTC	CSGVTSSYEQYF
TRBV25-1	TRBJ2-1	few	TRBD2	TGTGCCAGCAGTGAAATTTGGGCGACTAGCGGCAAGGAGAATGAGCAGTTCTTC	CASSEIWATSGKENEQFF
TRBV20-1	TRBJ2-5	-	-	TGCAGTGCTAGGGAGCCACAGCTCCAAGAGACCCAGTACTTC	CSAREPQLQETQYF
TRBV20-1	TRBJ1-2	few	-	TGCAGTGCTAGAGACCCCTTGGGGTATGGCTACACCTTC	CSARDPLGYGYTF
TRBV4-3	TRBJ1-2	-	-	TGCGCCAGCAGCCCGGACAGACTTCAGTATGGCTACACCTTC	CASSPDRLQYGYTF
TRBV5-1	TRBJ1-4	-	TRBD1	TGTGCCAGCAGCCTCCGGGACAGGGGTGCAACTAATGAAAAACTGTTTTTT	CASSLRDRGATNEKLFF
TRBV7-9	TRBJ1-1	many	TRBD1	TGTGCCAGCAGCTATCACAGGGGAAACACTGAAGCTTTCTTT	CASSYHRGNTEAFF
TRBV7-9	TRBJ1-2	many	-	TGTGCCAGCAGCTCCCCCCGGGACATCTATGGCTACACCTTC	CASSSPRDIYGYTF
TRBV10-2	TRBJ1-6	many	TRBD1	TGCGCCAGCAGGGAACAGGGGGTAGCCTCACCCCTCCACTTT	CASREQGVASPLHF
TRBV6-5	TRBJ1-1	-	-	TGTGCCAGCAGTGGCACCGGACTGCAGAACACTGAAGCTTTCTTT	CASSGTGLQNTEAFF
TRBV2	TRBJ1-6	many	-	TGTGCCACCTCTCAGGACTATAATTCACCCCTCCACTTT	CATSQDYNSPLHF
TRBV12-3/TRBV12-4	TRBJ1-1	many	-	TGTGCCAGCAGCCAATACAGGGAAGCTTTCTTT	CASSQYREAFF
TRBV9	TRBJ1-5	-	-	TGTGCCAGCAGCTTGAATGGGCTAGCGGACTACGAGCATTTT	CASSLNGLADYEHF
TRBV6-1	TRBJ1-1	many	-	TGTGCCAGCCAAAGGGGTATGGGTTTTGCTGAAGCTTTCTTT	CASQRGMGFAEAFF
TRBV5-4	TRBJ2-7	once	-	TGTGCCAGCAGCCCCCTCGCCCCCCTACACGAGCAGTACTTC	CASSPLAPLHEQYF
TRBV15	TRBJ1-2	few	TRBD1	TGTGCCACCAGCAGAGCCGGACAGGGGATGTTCTATGGCTACACCTTC	CATSRAGQGMFYGYTF
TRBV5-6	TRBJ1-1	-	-	TGTGCCAGCAGCTTCGTCGGGGAGTACACTGAAGCTTTCTTT	CASSFVGEYTEAFF
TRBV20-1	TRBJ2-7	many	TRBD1	TGCAGTGCTAGTGGAGGGACAGGCTCCTACGAGCAGTACTTC	CSASGGTGSYEQYF
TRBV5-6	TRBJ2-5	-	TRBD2	TGTGCCAGCAGCTTTGGACTAGCCGGGGGAGAGACCCAGTACTTC	CASSFGLAGGETQYF
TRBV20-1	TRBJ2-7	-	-	TGCAGTGCTAGGATCGACGCCTACGAGCAGTACTTC	CSARIDAYEQYF
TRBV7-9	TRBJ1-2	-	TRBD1	TGTGCCAGCAGCACAGGGGGGGCTCGACTTGGCTACACCTTC	CASSTGGARLGYTF
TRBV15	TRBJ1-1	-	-	TGTGCCACCGGCCCAAACCGGGACAACACTGAAGCTTTCTTT	CATGPNRDNTEAFF
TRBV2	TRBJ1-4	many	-	TGTGCCAGCAGTCGGAGCCCGGGAGGAAAACTGTTTTTT	CASSRSPGGKLFF
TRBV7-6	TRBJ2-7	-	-	TGTGCCAGCAGCTTAGACAGGGTAAACAACGAGCAGTACTTC	CASSLDRVNNEQYF
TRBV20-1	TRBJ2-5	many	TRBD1	TGCAGTGCTGCAGCAGGGGGCCGGGAGACCCAGTACTTC	CSAAAGGRETQYF